These 30 T cell receptor beta chains share one sample of origin, sequenced in a study of T cells after yellow fever vaccination. From the 5' RACE reads, TCRdb called clonotypes with MiXCR, one entry per CDR3 protein. The data hold under 600,000 distinct CDR3 sequences, with 21% observed a single time. Sample: PBMCs, taken 21 days after the first yellow fever vaccination. The receptor source for this set is a young man who received the YFV17D yellow fever vaccine.

The chain joins TRBV5-1 to TRBJ2-2, with a tentative D call TRBD2 (5 bases). The CDR3 is 15 residues long. The germline CDR1 and CDR2 sequences are SGHRS and YFSETQ. V was clipped by 0 bases and J by 2 bases, with 8 bases between them. DNA of the CDR3: TGCGCCAGCAGCTTGGAACGGGGTAACACCGGGGAGCTGTTTTTT. Encoded protein: CASSLERGNTGELFF.

Only a few counts were recorded for this clonotype. This chain links TRBV7-2 with TRBJ2-7, with D unclear. V lost 2 bases and J 3 bases, leaving 14 bases between the germline ends. The CDR3 covers 15 residues. The germline CDR1 and CDR2 sequences are SGHTA and FQGNSA. CDR3 coding DNA: TGTGCCAGCAGCTTAAGTTCTGGGCCATTCTACGAGCAGTACGTC. Encoded protein: CASSLSSGPFYEQYV.

In the case of this clonotype: A read error may account for a junction end that differs from germline. The V call is TRBV7-3, the J call TRBJ2-1; the D gene is possibly TRBD2 (5 bases). The germline CDR1 and CDR2 sequences are SGHTA and FQGTGA. There are 13 residues in the CDR3. DNA for the CDR3: TGTGCCAGCAGCCCAAGCCATGGCCTAGCTGGGGTCTTC. This sequence encodes CASSPSHGLAGVF.

The V gene is TRBV6-5, the J gene TRBJ2-1; 9 bases map to TRBD1. Germline loops: CDR1 MNHEY, CDR2 SVGAGI. The ends lost 7 bases at V and 14 bases at J; junction bases unmatched: 9. This CDR3 spans 12 amino acids. The chain's CDR3 is CASNKDRGYEFF. In DNA form, the CDR3 reads TGTGCCAGCAACAAAGACAGGGGGTACGAGTTCTTC.

V usage is TRBV29-1 and J usage is TRBJ2-1; possibly TRBD2 for D (7 bases). CDR1 SQVTM and CDR2 ANQGSEA come from the germline V gene. The CDR3 covers 14 residues. V was shortened by 1 base and J by 7 bases, with 14 bases between the two germline ends. The CDR3 DNA sequence: TGCAGCGTTGAAGGGGGGGGCCACGGGAATGAGCAGTTCTTC. This gives the protein CSVEGGGHGNEQFF.

This clonotype showed up just a few times. This rearrangement joins TRBV29-1 to TRBJ2-1; D unresolved. The CDR3 spans 14 residues. V was trimmed by 2 bases and J by 5 bases, leaving 13 bases between them. The germline gives CDR1 SQVTM, CDR2 ANQGSEA. In nucleotides, the CDR3 is TGCAGCGTTGAAATCCAGACCCCAAACAATGAGCAGTTCTTC. Amino acids: CSVEIQTPNNEQFF.

This clonotype was seen a handful of times. V usage is TRBV20-1 and J usage is TRBJ2-7, with D possibly being TRBD2 (7 bases). Germline assignment: CDR1 DFQATT and CDR2 SNEGSKA (reference sequence). CDR3 length equals 10 residues. Between the trimmed V and J ends, which lost 5 bases and 9 bases, there was a span of 11 bases. The CDR3, as DNA: TGCAGTGCTTCGAGGGGGGGGCAGTACTTC. This encodes CSASRGGQYF.

This clonotype was observed many times. The chain employs TRBV4-2 and TRBJ2-3; 9 nucleotides align to TRBD1. Losses at the gene ends were 1 base for V and 0 bases for J; bases not matched to a gene: 11. The CDR3 is made up of 19 amino acids. The germline CDR1 and CDR2 sequences are LGHNA and YNFKEQ. The CDR3 DNA follows: TGTGCCAGCAGCCAAGCTGCTACGGGACAGGGATCTAGCACAGATACGCAGTATTTT. Encoded protein: CASSQAATGQGSSTDTQYF.

The rearrangement joins TRBV10-3 to TRBJ1-3; unclear D gene. There are 13 residues in the CDR3. In germline, CDR1 is ENHRY, CDR2 SYGVKD. With 5 bases removed from V and 1 base from J, the gap between germline ends came to 6 bases. CDR3 protein: CAISRQSGNTIYF. CDR3 sequence (DNA): TGTGCCATCAGTCGGCAGTCTGGAAACACCATATATTTT.

This rearrangement joins TRBV20-1 to TRBJ1-2; D ambiguous. The CDR3 sequence is 13 residues long. V lost 4 bases to trimming and J lost 0 bases, with 9 bases between them. CDR1 and CDR2 (germline): DFQATT, SNEGSKA (reference sequence). The CDR3 DNA follows: TGCAGTGCTAATCGGCAGTCTAACTATGGCTACACCTTC. Residues: CSANRQSNYGYTF.

This clonotype was detected a few times. The V call is TRBV11-2, the J call TRBJ2-5; TRBD1 might be the D (5 bases). CDR1 is SGHAT and CDR2 is FQNNGV in the germline V gene. V lost 0 bases to trimming and J lost 2 bases, with 7 bases between them. The length of the CDR3 is 14 residues. CDR3 nucleotides: TGTGCCAGCAGCTTAGAACGGACACAAGAGACCCAGTACTTC. Translating it yields CASSLERTQETQYF.

The chain is built from TRBV6-2 or TRBV6-3 and TRBJ1-1; a possible D gene is TRBD1 (6 bases). Germline CDR1 and CDR2: MNHEY and SVGEGT. V gave up 7 bases and J gave up 3 bases, with 15 bases separating them. The CDR3 consists of 14 residues. The CDR3 region is CASTWGGQDTEAFF. In nucleotides, the CDR3 is TGTGCCAGCACCTGGGGGGGGCAAGACACTGAAGCTTTCTTT.

This clonotype was picked up a small number of times. The V gene is TRBV11-2, the J gene TRBJ2-5; D unresolved. Germline CDR1 SGHAT, CDR2 FQNNGV. V was shortened by 1 base and J by 5 bases, with 11 bases between the two germline ends. This CDR3 spans 14 amino acids. The CDR3 DNA follows: TGTGCCAGCAGCTTAGTGCGTCGTCGGGAGACCCAGTACTTC. It translates to CASSLVRRRETQYF.

This clonotype was recorded a few times. The CDR3 DNA sequence: TGCGCCAGCAGCCAAGATACGCGGGGGTGGACTGAAGCTTTCTTT. The encoded protein is CASSQDTRGWTEAFF. The chain carries TRBV4-3 and TRBJ1-1; maybe TRBD1 (5 bases). The CDR3 covers 15 residues. V was shortened by 0 bases and J by 5 bases, with 13 bases between the two germline ends. The V gene's germline CDR1 is LGHNA and CDR2 YSLEER.

There are a few counts of this clonotype. J is TRBJ2-3 and V is TRBV5-5, with D perhaps matching TRBD1 or TRBD2 (5 bases each). Trimming shortened V by 0 bases and J by 2 bases, and 16 bases separated the two germline ends. The germline V gene has CDR1 SGHKS and CDR2 YYEKEE (reference sequence). The CDR3 spans 17 residues. The CDR3, as DNA: TGTGCCAGCAGCTTGGGGGGGACCTCCCGCTACACAGATACGCAGTATTTT. Protein product: CASSLGGTSRYTDTQYF.

As concerns this clonotype: Relative to the germline gene, one junction end is altered; a read error may explain this. V and J are TRBV11-2 and TRBJ2-2; D not certain. Per germline, CDR1 SGHAT and CDR2 FQNNGV. The CDR3 contains 11 residues. CDR3 sequence reads: CASRNSGELFF. The CDR3 DNA reads TGTGCCAGCAGGAACAGCGGGGAGCTGTTTTTT.

This chain connects TRBV24-1 to TRBJ2-1; weak D call: TRBD2 (6 bases). Germline loops: CDR1 KGHDR, CDR2 SFDVKD. This CDR3 is 14 amino acids long. V shed 0 bases and J shed 8 bases, with 10 bases lying between them. The CDR3 spells CATSDLRTKHEQFF. CDR3 DNA sequence: TGTGCCACCAGTGATTTGCGGACTAAACATGAGCAGTTCTTC.

This sequence joins TRBV4-1 and TRBJ1-1, with a tentative D call TRBD1 (5 bases). This CDR3 has 18 amino acids. Germline V gives CDR1 MGHRA, CDR2 YSYEKL. Deletions cut 3 bases from V and 1 base from J, with 21 bases between. The CDR3 nucleotides read TGCGCCAGCAGCCATCTCGGCATTGGGGGAACTGGGAACACTGAAGCTTTCTTT. Amino acids: CASSHLGIGGTGNTEAFF.

This clonotype was seen only a few times. The V call is TRBV18, the J call TRBJ2-5; 11 bases are shared with TRBD2. The CDR3 contains 15 residues. V lost 6 bases, J lost 3 bases, and 6 bases stayed unmatched. Germline V lookup: CDR1 KGHSH, CDR2 LQKENI. The CDR3 loop is CASSRPGLAEETQYF. For the CDR3, the DNA is TGTGCCAGCTCGCGACCGGGACTAGCGGAAGAGACCCAGTACTTC.

This clonotype was seen only a few times. This rearrangement joins TRBV7-2 to TRBJ1-6; possibly TRBD1 for D (5 bases). Between the trimmed V and J ends, which lost 6 bases and 8 bases, there was a span of 17 bases. The CDR3 sequence is 15 residues long. The germline V gene has CDR1 SGHTA and CDR2 FQGNSA. CDR3 coding DNA: TGTGCCAGCAGGTTCCCTGGCAGGGCTCATTCACCCCTCCACTTT. The encoded protein is CASRFPGRAHSPLHF. The full variable domain, with the rest looked up from reference TRBV7-2 and TRBJ1-6, is GAGVSQSPSNKVTEKGKDVELRCDPISGHTALYWYRQSLGQGLEFLIYFQGNSAPDKSGLPSDRFSAERTGGSVSTLTIQRTQQEDSAVYLCASRFPGRAHSPLHFGNGTRLTVT.

The CDR3 protein is CSARGGPKQPQHF. DNA of the CDR3: TGCAGTGCTAGAGGGGGTCCGAAGCAGCCCCAGCATTTT. The rearrangement joins TRBV20-1 to TRBJ1-5, with no clear D. CDR1 DFQATT and CDR2 SNEGSKA come from the germline V gene (reference sequence). The CDR3 extends over 13 amino acids. V lost 1 base and J lost 7, with 11 bases in between.

The rearrangement joins TRBV29-1 to TRBJ2-7, with 7 bases identical to TRBD1. There are 14 residues in the CDR3. CDR1 is SQVTM, CDR2 ANQGSEA, per germline. Trimming took 7 bases from V and 0 from J; bases not matched to a gene: 9. In DNA, the CDR3 is TGCAGCGACCCCCGGGACAGTAGCTCCTACGAGCAGTACGTC. It specifies CSDPRDSSSYEQYV.

This clonotype appeared a few times. The chain's CDR3 is CASSLRSNSNQPQHF. In DNA, the CDR3 is TGTGCCAGCAGCTTGCGAAGCAATAGCAATCAGCCCCAGCATTTT. The V call is TRBV5-5, the J call TRBJ1-5; D is undetermined. The CDR3 consists of 15 residues. Germline assignment: CDR1 SGHKS and CDR2 YYEKEE (reference sequence). The V and J ends lost 1 base and 0 bases respectively, with 8 bases between them. The whole variable domain, remainder taken from reference TRBV5-5 and TRBJ1-5, is DAGVTQSPTHLIKTRGQQVTLRCSPISGHKSVSWYQQVLGQGPQFIFQYYEKEERGRGNFPDRFSARQFPNYSSELNVNALLLGDSALYLCASSLRSNSNQPQHFGDGTRLSIL.

The table lists this clonotype with a few counts. V usage is TRBV12-5 and J usage is TRBJ2-1, with 12 bases aligning to TRBD2. Germline trimming cut 3 bases from V and 5 bases from J; bases unmatched to any gene: 5. This CDR3 spans 16 amino acids. Germline CDR1 is LGHNT and CDR2 is FRNRAP. The CDR3 coding sequence is TGTGCTAGTGGTTTCACTAGCGGGGGGTCCAACAATGAGCAGTTCTTC. It yields the protein CASGFTSGGSNNEQFF.

J is TRBJ1-6 and V is TRBV6-5; D remains ambiguous. The CDR3 has 13 residues. Germline V gives CDR1 MNHEY, CDR2 SVGAGI. Trimming removed 4 bases from V and 8 bases from J, with 9 bases in between. The CDR3 bases are TGTGCCAGCAGTTTTGGAGGGCATTCACCCCTCCACTTT. Its translation: CASSFGGHSPLHF.

The V gene is TRBV7-9, the J gene TRBJ2-2, with D possibly being TRBD1 or TRBD2 (5 bases each). Germline V gene data show CDR1 as SEHNR and CDR2 as FQNEAQ (reference sequence). The CDR3 totals 17 residues. V was cut by 7 bases and J by 1 base, with 19 bases left in between. For the CDR3, the DNA is TGTGCCAGCACCGACCCCCGGGGCGCCAGGAACACCGGGGAGCTGTTTTTT. Its translation is CASTDPRGARNTGELFF.

This clonotype was counted between two and nine times. This chain links TRBV21-1 with TRBJ2-7; the table's D call TRBD1 went unverified against the DNA. TRBV21-1 is a documented pseudogene. The CDR3 covers 17 residues. In DNA, the CDR3 is TGTGCCAGCAAAGTAAGGGACCTAGGGCTCAAGGGGGACGAGCAGTACGTC. It translates to CASKVRDLGLKGDEQYV.

This clonotype appeared a single time. The rearrangement uses TRBV5-6 and TRBJ2-7, with TRBD2 matching 7 bases. Germline CDR1 is SGHDT and CDR2 is YYEEEE. This CDR3 spans 16 amino acids. V was clipped by 4 bases and J by 1 base; unmatched bases: 11. CDR3 loop: CASSKSLGGGSYEQYF. The CDR3 nucleotides are TGTGCCAGCAGCAAATCATTGGGCGGGGGATCCTACGAGCAGTACTTC.

This clonotype has only a few counts. CDR3 nucleotides: TGTGCCAGCAGTTCGATCGGGACAGGGGTCACTGAAGCTTTCTTT. Translation gives CASSSIGTGVTEAFF. The V and J genes are TRBV12-3 or TRBV12-4 and TRBJ1-1; 10 nucleotides match TRBD1. The CDR3 is 15 residues long. Germline trimming cut 4 bases from V and 4 bases from J; bases unmatched to any gene: 6.

The gene calls are TRBV30 and TRBJ1-2; TRBD1 agrees at 7 bases. The V gene end was trimmed by 1 base and the J gene end by 4 bases; junction bases not matched to a gene: 3. Germline loops: CDR1 GTSNPN, CDR2 SVGIG (reference sequence). This CDR3 is built from 13 residues. The CDR3 sequence: CAWSEGAPYGYTF. Here the CDR3 DNA reads TGTGCCTGGAGTGAGGGGGCCCCCTATGGCTACACCTTC.